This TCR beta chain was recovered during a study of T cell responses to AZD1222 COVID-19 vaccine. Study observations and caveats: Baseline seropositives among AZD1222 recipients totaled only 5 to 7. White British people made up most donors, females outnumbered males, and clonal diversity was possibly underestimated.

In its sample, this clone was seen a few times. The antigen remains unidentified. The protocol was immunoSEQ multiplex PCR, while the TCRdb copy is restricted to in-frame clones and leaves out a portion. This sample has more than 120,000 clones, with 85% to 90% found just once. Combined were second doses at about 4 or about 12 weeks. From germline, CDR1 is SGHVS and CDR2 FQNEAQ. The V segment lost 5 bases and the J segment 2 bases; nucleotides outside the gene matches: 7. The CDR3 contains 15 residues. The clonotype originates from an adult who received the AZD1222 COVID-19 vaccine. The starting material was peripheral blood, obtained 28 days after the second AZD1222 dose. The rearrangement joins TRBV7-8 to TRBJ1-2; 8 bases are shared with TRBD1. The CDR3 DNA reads TGTGCCAGCAGCCCGTACGGACAGGGAAACTATGGCTACACCTTC. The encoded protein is CASSPYGQGNYGYTF.